Listed below are T cell receptor beta chains from one sample, sequenced in a study of technical replicates of blood from several donors. Repertoires were generated with immunoSEQ multiplex PCR, while TCRdb's copy carries only in-frame clones and drops some. The data show some 13,000 clones, 95% seen once. The sample consisted of PBMCs. These receptors came from a human donor in good health. Each CDR3 is given with its conserved first and last residue. The order of the fields is D gene, clone size, V gene, J gene, CDR3 protein, CDR3 DNA. The D gene is left open where the match is weak. Clone size is stated in some rows and not others, as once, few, many or a class when expanded.

d_gene: TRBD1
abundance: once
v_gene: TRBV28
j_gene: TRBJ1-2
CDR3aa: CASRTGEAYGYTF
CDR3nt: TGTGCCAGCAGGACAGGGGAGGCTTATGGCTACACCTTC

d_gene: TRBD2
abundance: -
v_gene: TRBV27
j_gene: TRBJ2-7
CDR3aa: CASSLLWTSGSHGEQYF
CDR3nt: TGTGCCAGCAGTTTACTGTGGACTAGCGGGAGCCACGGTGAGCAGTACTTC

d_gene: TRBD2
abundance: -
v_gene: TRBV28
j_gene: TRBJ2-3
CDR3aa: CASSPRLAGVTDTQYF
CDR3nt: TGTGCCAGCAGTCCACGCCTAGCGGGTGTCACAGATACGCAGTATTTT

d_gene: TRBD1
abundance: -
v_gene: TRBV19
j_gene: TRBJ1-5
CDR3aa: CASTSPGQGFVQPQHF
CDR3nt: TGTGCCAGTACCTCCCCGGGACAGGGGTTTGTTCAGCCCCAGCATTTT

d_gene: TRBD1
abundance: -
v_gene: TRBV2
j_gene: TRBJ1-4
CDR3aa: CASSGDRDEKLFF
CDR3nt: TGTGCCAGCAGTGGGGACAGGGATGAAAAACTGTTTTTT

d_gene: -
abundance: -
v_gene: TRBV7-2
j_gene: TRBJ1-4
CDR3aa: CASSLQGFVSEKLFF
CDR3nt: TGTGCCAGCAGCTTACAGGGGTTCGTCAGTGAAAAACTGTTTTTT

d_gene: TRBD2
abundance: -
v_gene: TRBV27
j_gene: TRBJ2-3
CDR3aa: CASSSQATSRSTDTQYF
CDR3nt: TGTGCCAGCAGTTCGCAGGCGACTAGCAGGAGCACAGATACGCAGTATTTT

d_gene: -
abundance: -
v_gene: TRBV20-1
j_gene: TRBJ2-5
CDR3aa: CSVPLKETQYF
CDR3nt: TGCAGTGTTCCACTGAAAGAGACCCAGTACTTC

d_gene: TRBD1
abundance: -
v_gene: TRBV28
j_gene: TRBJ2-1
CDR3aa: CASIPPPGQGLNEQFF
CDR3nt: TGTGCCAGCATCCCACCGCCGGGACAGGGTCTCAATGAGCAGTTCTTC

d_gene: -
abundance: -
v_gene: TRBV5-6
j_gene: TRBJ2-1
CDR3aa: CASSLEGRSYNEQFF
CDR3nt: TGTGCCAGCAGCTTGGAGGGGCGCTCCTACAATGAGCAGTTCTTC

d_gene: -
abundance: -
v_gene: TRBV5-1
j_gene: TRBJ1-1
CDR3aa: CASSLETAFNTEAFF
CDR3nt: TGCGCCAGCAGCTTGGAGACAGCTTTTAACACTGAAGCTTTCTTT

d_gene: TRBD2
abundance: -
v_gene: TRBV2
j_gene: TRBJ2-7
CDR3aa: CASTGLAGYYEQYF
CDR3nt: TGTGCCAGCACCGGACTAGCGGGATACTACGAGCAGTACTTC

d_gene: -
abundance: once
v_gene: TRBV29-1
j_gene: TRBJ1-2
CDR3aa: CSVDPSEGSRGGYTF
CDR3nt: TGCAGCGTTGACCCATCGGAGGGGTCGCGGGGTGGCTACACCTTC

d_gene: TRBD1
abundance: once
v_gene: TRBV5-6
j_gene: TRBJ1-1
CDR3aa: CASSLIQGTTEAFF
CDR3nt: TGTGCCAGCAGCTTGATACAGGGGACCACTGAAGCTTTCTTT

d_gene: TRBD2
abundance: once
v_gene: TRBV10-3
j_gene: TRBJ2-7
CDR3aa: CAISEPRGSGSSYEQYF
CDR3nt: TGTGCCATCAGTGAGCCTCGTGGTAGCGGGAGCTCCTACGAGCAGTACTTC

d_gene: -
abundance: -
v_gene: TRBV11-2
j_gene: TRBJ2-3
CDR3aa: CASSYTDTQYF
CDR3nt: TGTGCCAGCAGTTACACAGATACGCAGTATTTT

d_gene: TRBD2
abundance: -
v_gene: TRBV5-1
j_gene: TRBJ2-3
CDR3aa: CASSLMASGGNTDTQYF
CDR3nt: TGCGCCAGCAGCTTGATGGCTAGCGGGGGAAACACAGATACGCAGTATTTT

d_gene: TRBD2
abundance: -
v_gene: TRBV10-1
j_gene: TRBJ2-1
CDR3aa: CASSPSGRRNEQFF
CDR3nt: TGCGCCAGCAGTCCTAGCGGGAGGCGCAATGAGCAGTTCTTC

d_gene: TRBD1
abundance: -
v_gene: TRBV27
j_gene: TRBJ1-5
CDR3aa: CASGPGQSPKPQHF
CDR3nt: TGTGCCAGCGGCCCGGGACAGAGCCCTAAGCCCCAGCATTTT

d_gene: -
abundance: -
v_gene: TRBV5-1
j_gene: TRBJ2-2
CDR3aa: CASRVAPTGELFF
CDR3nt: TGCGCCAGCAGGGTAGCGCCCACCGGGGAGCTGTTTTTT

d_gene: -
abundance: once
v_gene: TRBV9
j_gene: TRBJ1-5
CDR3aa: CASSVAGISNQPQHF
CDR3nt: TGTGCCAGCAGCGTAGCGGGTATAAGTAATCAGCCCCAGCATTTT

d_gene: -
abundance: -
v_gene: TRBV6-1
j_gene: TRBJ1-3
CDR3aa: CASSEEPSRGRRNTIYF
CDR3nt: TGTGCCAGCAGTGAAGAACCGTCAAGGGGTCGGAGAAACACCATATATTTT

d_gene: -
abundance: -
v_gene: TRBV5-1
j_gene: TRBJ2-1
CDR3aa: CASSLAGLDVNEQFF
CDR3nt: TGCGCCAGCAGTTTGGCAGGACTGGATGTCAATGAGCAGTTCTTC

d_gene: -
abundance: -
v_gene: TRBV28
j_gene: TRBJ1-4
CDR3aa: CASRDGGAEKLFF
CDR3nt: TGTGCCAGCAGGGATGGAGGGGCTGAAAAACTGTTTTTT

d_gene: -
abundance: -
v_gene: TRBV7-9
j_gene: TRBJ2-1
CDR3aa: CASSRTGNEQFF
CDR3nt: TGTGCCAGCAGCCGTACAGGCAATGAGCAGTTCTTC

d_gene: TRBD1
abundance: -
v_gene: TRBV9
j_gene: TRBJ2-3
CDR3aa: CASSVREPGGTGTDTQYF
CDR3nt: TGTGCCAGCAGCGTCCGAGAGCCAGGGGGCACGGGAACAGATACGCAGTATTTT

d_gene: -
abundance: -
v_gene: TRBV7-9
j_gene: TRBJ2-5
CDR3aa: CASSLQRQGLETQYF
CDR3nt: TGTGCCAGCAGCTTACAACGTCAGGGATTGGAGACCCAGTACTTC

d_gene: -
abundance: -
v_gene: TRBV9
j_gene: TRBJ1-1
CDR3aa: CASSLARGGNTEAFF
CDR3nt: TGTGCCAGCAGCCTAGCGCGTGGTGGGAACACTGAAGCTTTCTTT

d_gene: TRBD1
abundance: -
v_gene: TRBV19
j_gene: TRBJ2-7
CDR3aa: CASSTGVSYEQYF
CDR3nt: TGTGCCAGTAGCACAGGGGTCTCCTACGAGCAGTACTTC

d_gene: TRBD2
abundance: few
v_gene: TRBV27
j_gene: TRBJ2-1
CDR3aa: CASSPTSAGEQFF
CDR3nt: TGTGCCAGCAGTCCAACTAGCGCCGGTGAGCAGTTCTTC

d_gene: TRBD1
abundance: -
v_gene: TRBV6-5
j_gene: TRBJ1-4
CDR3aa: CASSRQGALQGKLFF
CDR3nt: TGTGCCAGCAGTCGACAGGGGGCCCTTCAGGGAAAACTGTTTTTT

d_gene: TRBD2
abundance: -
v_gene: TRBV5-4
j_gene: TRBJ2-3
CDR3aa: CASSDAPLAGLDTQYF
CDR3nt: TGTGCCAGCAGCGACGCCCCTCTAGCGGGACTAGATACGCAGTATTTT

d_gene: -
abundance: -
v_gene: TRBV4-2
j_gene: TRBJ2-7
CDR3aa: CASSGEFPSEQYF
CDR3nt: TGTGCCAGCAGCGGGGAGTTCCCTTCCGAGCAGTACTTC

d_gene: TRBD2
abundance: -
v_gene: TRBV10-3
j_gene: TRBJ2-1
CDR3aa: CAISEVAGGPVEQFF
CDR3nt: TGTGCCATCAGTGAGGTAGCGGGAGGGCCGGTTGAGCAGTTCTTC

d_gene: -
abundance: -
v_gene: TRBV19
j_gene: TRBJ1-2
CDR3aa: CASSLQGPYGYTF
CDR3nt: TGTGCCAGTAGTCTACAGGGACCCTATGGCTACACCTTC

d_gene: TRBD1
abundance: -
v_gene: TRBV4-2
j_gene: TRBJ1-2
CDR3aa: CASSLDGQGTNYGYTF
CDR3nt: TGTGCCAGCAGCCTCGACGGACAGGGGACCAACTATGGCTACACCTTC

d_gene: TRBD2
abundance: -
v_gene: TRBV11-1
j_gene: TRBJ2-7
CDR3aa: CASSLSGASYEQYF
CDR3nt: TGTGCCAGCAGCTTAAGCGGGGCCTCCTACGAGCAGTACTTC

d_gene: -
abundance: -
v_gene: TRBV27
j_gene: TRBJ1-2
CDR3aa: CASSLLAGEGNYGYTF
CDR3nt: TGTGCCAGCAGTTTATTGGCAGGGGAGGGGAACTATGGCTACACCTTC

d_gene: -
abundance: -
v_gene: TRBV10-3
j_gene: TRBJ1-5
CDR3aa: CAISERDQPQHF
CDR3nt: TGTGCCATCAGTGAACGGGATCAGCCCCAGCATTTT

d_gene: TRBD2
abundance: -
v_gene: TRBV6-5
j_gene: TRBJ2-5
CDR3aa: CASSRGTSAQETQYF
CDR3nt: TGTGCCAGCAGTCGGGGAACTAGCGCCCAAGAGACCCAGTACTTC

d_gene: -
abundance: -
v_gene: TRBV5-1
j_gene: TRBJ2-3
CDR3aa: CASSPSRARKEDMQYF
CDR3nt: TGCGCCAGCAGCCCGTCCCGGGCCCGCAAAGAGGACATGCAGTATTTT

d_gene: TRBD2
abundance: -
v_gene: TRBV5-5
j_gene: TRBJ2-2
CDR3aa: CASSLGLAGVNTGELFF
CDR3nt: TGTGCCAGCAGCTTGGGTCTAGCGGGAGTAAACACCGGGGAGCTGTTTTTT

d_gene: TRBD1
abundance: -
v_gene: TRBV29-1
j_gene: TRBJ2-3
CDR3aa: CSVALGTGTDTQYF
CDR3nt: TGCAGCGTTGCCCTCGGGACAGGGACAGATACGCAGTATTTT

d_gene: -
abundance: -
v_gene: TRBV5-1
j_gene: TRBJ2-7
CDR3aa: CASRDSAYEQYF
CDR3nt: TGCGCCAGTCGGGACTCCGCCTACGAGCAGTACTTC